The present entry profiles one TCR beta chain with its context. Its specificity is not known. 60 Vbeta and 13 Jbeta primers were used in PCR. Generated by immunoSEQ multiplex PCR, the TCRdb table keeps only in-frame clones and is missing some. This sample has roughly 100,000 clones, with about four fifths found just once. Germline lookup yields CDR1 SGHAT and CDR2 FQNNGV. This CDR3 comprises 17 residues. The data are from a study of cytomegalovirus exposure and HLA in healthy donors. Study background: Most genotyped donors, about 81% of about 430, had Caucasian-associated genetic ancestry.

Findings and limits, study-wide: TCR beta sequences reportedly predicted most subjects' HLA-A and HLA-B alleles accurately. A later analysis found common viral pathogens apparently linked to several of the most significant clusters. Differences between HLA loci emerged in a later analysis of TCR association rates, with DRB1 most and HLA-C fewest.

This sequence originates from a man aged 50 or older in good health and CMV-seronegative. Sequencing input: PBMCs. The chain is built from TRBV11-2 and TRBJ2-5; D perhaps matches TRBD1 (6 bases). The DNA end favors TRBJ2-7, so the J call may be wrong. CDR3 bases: TGTGCCAGCAGCCCCGGTGGGGGCGGGCCTCCTTACTACGAGCAGTACTTC. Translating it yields CASSPGGGGPPYYEQYF.